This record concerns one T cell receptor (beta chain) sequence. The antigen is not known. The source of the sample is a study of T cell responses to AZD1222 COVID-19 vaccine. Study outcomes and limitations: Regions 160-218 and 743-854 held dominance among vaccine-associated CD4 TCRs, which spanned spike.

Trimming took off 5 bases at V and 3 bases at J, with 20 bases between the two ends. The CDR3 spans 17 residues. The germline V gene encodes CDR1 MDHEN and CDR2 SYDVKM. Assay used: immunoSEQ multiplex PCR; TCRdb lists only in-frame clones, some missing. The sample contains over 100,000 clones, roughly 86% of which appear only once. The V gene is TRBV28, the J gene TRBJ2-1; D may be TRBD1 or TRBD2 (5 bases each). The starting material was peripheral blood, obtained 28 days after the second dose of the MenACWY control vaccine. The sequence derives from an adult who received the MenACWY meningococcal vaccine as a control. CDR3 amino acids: CASSPALGTGHYNEQFF. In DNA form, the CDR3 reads TGTGCCAGCAGTCCTGCCTTGGGGACGGGGCACTACAATGAGCAGTTCTTC.